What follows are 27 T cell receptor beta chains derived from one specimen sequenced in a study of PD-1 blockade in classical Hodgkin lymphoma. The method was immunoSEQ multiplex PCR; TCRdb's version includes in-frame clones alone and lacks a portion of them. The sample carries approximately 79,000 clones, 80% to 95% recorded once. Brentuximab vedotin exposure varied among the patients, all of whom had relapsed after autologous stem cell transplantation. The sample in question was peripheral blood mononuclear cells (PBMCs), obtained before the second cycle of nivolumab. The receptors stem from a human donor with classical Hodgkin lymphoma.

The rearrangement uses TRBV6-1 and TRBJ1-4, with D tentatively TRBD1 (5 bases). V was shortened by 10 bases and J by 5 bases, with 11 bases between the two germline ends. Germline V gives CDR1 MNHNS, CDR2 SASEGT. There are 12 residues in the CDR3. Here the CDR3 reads CATGRENEKLFF. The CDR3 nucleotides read TGTGCCACGGGGCGGGAGAATGAAAAACTGTTTTTT.

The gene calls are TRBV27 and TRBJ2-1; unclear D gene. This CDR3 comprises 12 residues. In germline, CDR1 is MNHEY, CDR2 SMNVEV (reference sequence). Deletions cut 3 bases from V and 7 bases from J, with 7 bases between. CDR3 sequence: CASSFRENEQFF. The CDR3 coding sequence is TGTGCCAGCAGTTTTCGTGAGAATGAGCAGTTCTTC.

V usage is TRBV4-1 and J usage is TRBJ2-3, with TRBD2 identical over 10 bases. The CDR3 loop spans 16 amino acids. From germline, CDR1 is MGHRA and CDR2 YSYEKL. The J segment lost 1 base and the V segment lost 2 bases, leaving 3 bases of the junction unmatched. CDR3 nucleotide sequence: TGCGCCAGCAGCCAACTAGCGGGAGTGGGCACAGATACGCAGTATTTT. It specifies CASSQLAGVGTDTQYF.

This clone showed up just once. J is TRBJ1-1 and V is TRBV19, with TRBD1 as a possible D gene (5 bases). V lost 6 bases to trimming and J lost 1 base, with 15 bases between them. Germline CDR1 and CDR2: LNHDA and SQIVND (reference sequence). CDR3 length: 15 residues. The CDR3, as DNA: TGTGCCAGTAGGCAAACAGGCCCTAAGAACACTGAAGCTTTCTTT. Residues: CASRQTGPKNTEAFF.

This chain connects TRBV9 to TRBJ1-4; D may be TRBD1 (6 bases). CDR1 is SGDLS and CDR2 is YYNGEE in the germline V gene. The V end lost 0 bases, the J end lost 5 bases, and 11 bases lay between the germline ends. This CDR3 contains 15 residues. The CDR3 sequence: CASSVGQVLNEKLFF. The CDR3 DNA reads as TGTGCCAGCAGCGTAGGACAGGTCTTAAATGAAAAACTGTTTTTT.

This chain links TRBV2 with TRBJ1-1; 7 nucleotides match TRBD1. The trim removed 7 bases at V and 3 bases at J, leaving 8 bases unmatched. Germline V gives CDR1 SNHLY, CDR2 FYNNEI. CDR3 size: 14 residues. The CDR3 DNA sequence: TGTGCCAGCAAATTGACAGGGAGTGACACTGAAGCTTTCTTT. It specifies CASKLTGSDTEAFF.

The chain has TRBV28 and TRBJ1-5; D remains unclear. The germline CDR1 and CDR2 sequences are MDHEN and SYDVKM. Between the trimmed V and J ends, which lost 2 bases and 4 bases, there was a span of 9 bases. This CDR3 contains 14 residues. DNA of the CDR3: TGTGCCAGCAGTTTAACGGCAGAGAATCAGCCCCAGCATTTT. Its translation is CASSLTAENQPQHF. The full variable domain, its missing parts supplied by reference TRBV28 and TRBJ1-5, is DVKVTQSSRYLVKRTGEKVFLECVQDMDHENMFWYRQDPGLGLRLIYFSYDVKMKEKGDIPEGYSVSREKKERFSLILESASTNQTSMYLCASSLTAENQPQHFGDGTRLSIL.

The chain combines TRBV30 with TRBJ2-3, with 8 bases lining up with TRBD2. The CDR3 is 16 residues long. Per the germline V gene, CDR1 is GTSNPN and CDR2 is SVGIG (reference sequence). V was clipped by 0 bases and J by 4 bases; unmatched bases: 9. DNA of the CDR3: TGTGCCTGGAGTGTACTGGCGGGAGGAGATGCAGATACGCAGTATTTT. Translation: CAWSVLAGGDADTQYF.

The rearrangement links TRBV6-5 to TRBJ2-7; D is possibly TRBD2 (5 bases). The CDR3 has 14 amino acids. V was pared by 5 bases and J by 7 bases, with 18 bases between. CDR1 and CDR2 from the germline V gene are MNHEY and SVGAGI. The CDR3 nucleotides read TGTGCCAGCAGTACGTACTCTTACGGGAATGAGCAGTACTTC. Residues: CASSTYSYGNEQYF.

CDR3: CASSLVVGQGGYGYTF. Written as DNA, the CDR3 is TGTGCCAGCAGTTTAGTAGTGGGACAGGGCGGCTATGGCTACACCTTC. The rearrangement joins TRBV28 to TRBJ1-2, with 9 nucleotides matching TRBD1. Germline V gene data show CDR1 as MDHEN and CDR2 as SYDVKM. With V trimmed by 2 bases and J by 4 bases, 8 bases remained unmatched. This CDR3 spans 16 amino acids.

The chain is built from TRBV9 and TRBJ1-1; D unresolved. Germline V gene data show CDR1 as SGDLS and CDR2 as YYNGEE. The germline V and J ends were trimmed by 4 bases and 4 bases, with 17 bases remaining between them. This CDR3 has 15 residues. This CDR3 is CASSPRPTLSTEAFF. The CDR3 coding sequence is TGTGCCAGCAGCCCCCGGCCGACCTTAAGCACTGAAGCTTTCTTT.

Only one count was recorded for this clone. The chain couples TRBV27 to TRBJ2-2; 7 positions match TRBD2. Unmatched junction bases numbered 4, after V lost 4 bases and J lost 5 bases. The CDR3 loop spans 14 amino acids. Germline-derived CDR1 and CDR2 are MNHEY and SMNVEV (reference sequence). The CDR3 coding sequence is TGTGCCAGCAGTTCCGGGACTACGACCGGGGAGCTGTTTTTT. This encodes CASSSGTTTGELFF.

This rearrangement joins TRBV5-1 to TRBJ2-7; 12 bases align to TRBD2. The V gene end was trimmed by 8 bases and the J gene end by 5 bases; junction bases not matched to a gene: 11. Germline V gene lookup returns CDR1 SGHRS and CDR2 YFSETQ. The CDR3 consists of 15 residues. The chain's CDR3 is CASRRRLAGEDEQYF. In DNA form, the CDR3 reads TGCGCCAGTAGAAGGAGACTAGCGGGAGAGGACGAGCAGTACTTC.

CDR3 residues: CASSTITGGKDEAFF. Written as DNA, the CDR3 is TGTGCCAGTAGTACCATAACAGGGGGCAAGGATGAAGCTTTCTTT. This rearrangement joins TRBV19 to TRBJ1-1; 9 bases agree with TRBD1. The CDR3 consists of 15 residues. V dropped 4 bases and J dropped 7; count of bases not matched to a gene: 10. The germline CDR1 and CDR2 sequences are LNHDA and SQIVND (reference sequence). The whole variable domain, filled in from reference TRBV19 and TRBJ1-1, reads DGGITQSPKYLFRKEGQNVTLSCEQNLNHDAMYWYRQDPGQGLRLIYYSQIVNDFQKGDIAEGYSVSREKKESFPLTVTSAQKNPTAFYLCASSTITGGKDEAFFGQGTRLTVV.

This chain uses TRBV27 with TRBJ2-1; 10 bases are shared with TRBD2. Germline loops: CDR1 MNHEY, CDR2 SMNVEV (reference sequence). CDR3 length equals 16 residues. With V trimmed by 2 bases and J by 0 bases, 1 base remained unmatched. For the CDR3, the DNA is TGTGCCAGCAGTTTAAGCGGGAGGGGCTCCTACAATGAGCAGTTCTTC. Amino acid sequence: CASSLSGRGSYNEQFF.

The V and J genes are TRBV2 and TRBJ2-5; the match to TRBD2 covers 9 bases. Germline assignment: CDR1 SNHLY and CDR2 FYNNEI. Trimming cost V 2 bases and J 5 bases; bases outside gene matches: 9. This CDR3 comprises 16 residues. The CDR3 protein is CASSERASGTVETQYF. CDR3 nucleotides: TGTGCCAGCAGTGAAAGGGCTAGCGGGACGGTGGAGACCCAGTACTTC.

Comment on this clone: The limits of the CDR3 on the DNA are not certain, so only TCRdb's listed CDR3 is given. The CDR3: CASSVFWRQSGQPQHF. The gene calls are TRBV2 and TRBJ1-5; the table's D call TRBD1 went unverified against the DNA. The CDR3 extends over 16 residues, inclusive of both ends. Germline V CDR1 and CDR2: SNHLY, FYNNEI.

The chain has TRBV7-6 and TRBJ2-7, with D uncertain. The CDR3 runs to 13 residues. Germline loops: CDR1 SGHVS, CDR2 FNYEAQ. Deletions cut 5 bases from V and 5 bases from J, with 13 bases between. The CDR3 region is CASSPRPQDEQYF. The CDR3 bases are TGTGCCAGCAGCCCCCGCCCCCAGGACGAGCAGTACTTC.

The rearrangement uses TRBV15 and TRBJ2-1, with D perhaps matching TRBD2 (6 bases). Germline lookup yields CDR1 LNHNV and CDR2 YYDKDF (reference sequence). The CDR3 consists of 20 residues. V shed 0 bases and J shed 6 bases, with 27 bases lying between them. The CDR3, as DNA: TGTGCCACCAGCAGAGATGGTAGGGCTAGCGCTAACCCCCCGTCCAATGAGCAGTTCTTC. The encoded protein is CATSRDGRASANPPSNEQFF.

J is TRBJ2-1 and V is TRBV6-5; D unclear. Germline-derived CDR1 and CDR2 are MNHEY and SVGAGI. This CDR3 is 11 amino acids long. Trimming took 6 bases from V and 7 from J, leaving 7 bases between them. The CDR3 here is CASRLMNEQFF. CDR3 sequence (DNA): TGTGCCAGCAGACTCATGAATGAGCAGTTCTTC.

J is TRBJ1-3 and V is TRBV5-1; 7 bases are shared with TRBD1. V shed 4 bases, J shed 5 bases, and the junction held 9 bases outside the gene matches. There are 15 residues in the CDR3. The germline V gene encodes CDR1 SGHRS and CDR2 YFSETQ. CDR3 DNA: TGCGCCAGCAGCAACGGACAGGCGAGAAGAAACACCATATATTTT. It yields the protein CASSNGQARRNTIYF.

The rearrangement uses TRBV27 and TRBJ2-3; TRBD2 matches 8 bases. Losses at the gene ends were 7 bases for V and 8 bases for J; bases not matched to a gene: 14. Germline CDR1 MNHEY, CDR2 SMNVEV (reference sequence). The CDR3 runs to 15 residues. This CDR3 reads CASNSGGGLRGTQYF. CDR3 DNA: TGTGCCAGCAACTCGGGAGGGGGGCTGAGGGGTACGCAGTATTTT.

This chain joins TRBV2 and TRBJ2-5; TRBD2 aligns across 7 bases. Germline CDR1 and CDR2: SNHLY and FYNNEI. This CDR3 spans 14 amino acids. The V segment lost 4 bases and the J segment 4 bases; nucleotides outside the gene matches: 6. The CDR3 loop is CASSVGRESETQYF. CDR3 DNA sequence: TGTGCCAGCAGTGTAGGGCGGGAGTCAGAGACCCAGTACTTC.

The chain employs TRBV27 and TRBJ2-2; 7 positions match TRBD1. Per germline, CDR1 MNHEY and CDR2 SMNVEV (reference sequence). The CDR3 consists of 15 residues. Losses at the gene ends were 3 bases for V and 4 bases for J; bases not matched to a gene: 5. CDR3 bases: TGTGCCAGCAGTTTTAGGGGGCGCGGCACCGGGGAGCTGTTTTTT. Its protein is CASSFRGRGTGELFF.

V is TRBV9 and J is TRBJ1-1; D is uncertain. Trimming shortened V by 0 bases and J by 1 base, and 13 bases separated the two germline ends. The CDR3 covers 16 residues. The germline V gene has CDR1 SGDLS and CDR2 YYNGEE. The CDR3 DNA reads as TGTGCCAGCAGCGTAGGCTCACTGGGATGGAACACTGAAGCTTTCTTT. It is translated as CASSVGSLGWNTEAFF.

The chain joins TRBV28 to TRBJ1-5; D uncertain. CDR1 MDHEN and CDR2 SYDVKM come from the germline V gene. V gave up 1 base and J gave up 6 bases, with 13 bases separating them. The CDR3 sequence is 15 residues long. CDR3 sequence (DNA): TGTGCCAGCAGTTTATTAGGAAGGGATACTCAGCCCCAGCATTTT. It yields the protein CASSLLGRDTQPQHF.

The CDR3 bases are TGTGCCAGTGCGTCGGGACTTTACAATGAGCAGTTCTTC. Encoded protein: CASASGLYNEQFF. The chain uses TRBV19 and TRBJ2-1; D perhaps matches TRBD2 (6 bases). Germline loops: CDR1 LNHDA, CDR2 SQIVND (reference sequence). This CDR3 has 13 residues. V lost 8 bases, J lost 4 bases, and 12 bases lay in between.